This TCR beta chain came from a study of cytomegalovirus exposure and HLA in healthy donors. Study-wide context: Falling in the Caucasian-associated ancestry cluster were about four fifths of around 370 genotyped donors. The study, taken as a whole, reports: Available immune exposure information covered CMV serostatus only.

A multiplex PCR was run with 60 Vbeta primers and 13 Jbeta primers. Data came from immunoSEQ multiplex PCR; TCRdb stores just in-frame clones and leaves some out. This sample has 100,000 to 150,000 clones, with over 70% found just once. Germline values: CDR1 MNHEY, CDR2 SMNVEV (reference sequence). From its first to its last residue, the CDR3 has 12 amino acids. A single count supports this clone. Its matching antigen is unknown. The conserved phenylalanine or tryptophan is not found at the CDR3 terminus, so this likely reflects a read error. It is unclear where the CDR3 begins or ends on the DNA, so no DNA is shown, and the CDR3 is as TCRdb lists it.

Sequenced: PBMCs. The chain recombines TRBV27 with TRBJ2-7; the tabulated D call, TRBD1, remains unverified against the DNA. This clonotype originated in a woman between 40 and 50 years old in good health and CMV-seronegative. The CDR3 sequence: CASSSRQGPPLA.